This T cell receptor (beta chain) was sequenced for a study of memory CD4+ T cells and cytomegalovirus serostatus. Study information: Healthy Belgian adult donors included under ten CMV-positive and some 24 CMV-negative people. Findings and caveats of the study: About two fifths of the roughly 150 known CMV-associated TCRbeta sequences appeared in CD4+ memory. CMV serostatus prediction reached median AUC approximately 0.95, or 0.91 with US-trained model.

The data were produced by immunoSEQ multiplex PCR, yet TCRdb's version contains in-frame clones alone and is incomplete. This sample has about 57,000 clones, with around 85% found just once. The sort gate was single viable CD3+CD4+CD8-CD45RO+ cells for memory CD4+ T cells. Serostatus was set by detecting CMV pp150, pp28, p38, p52 IgG. Per the germline V gene, CDR1 is MNHEY and CDR2 is SMNVEV (reference sequence). V lost 8 bases and J 1 base, leaving 11 bases between the germline ends. CDR3 length equals 13 residues. About this clone: Its antigen is unknown.

V usage is TRBV27 and J usage is TRBJ1-1; D is perhaps TRBD1 (5 bases). Sequences were obtained from memory CD4+ T cells from blood. The TCR comes from an adult in good health and CMV-seronegative. The DNA for the CDR3 is TGTGCCAGCTCCTGGGGCCGGAACACTGAAGCTTTCTTT. It is translated as CASSWGRNTEAFF.